This TCR beta chain was captured in a study of blood T cell repertoires in COVID-19 (dated by TCRdb to between 2020 and 2021). Concerning the study at large: Samples from collaborators originated in the United States, Italy and Spain and spanned both the acute and convalescent phases of COVID-19. The repertoires were released in a freely available public database intended as a resource for research on the immune response to SARS-CoV-2. Where HLA class I and class II types were available, the types were taken from metadata supplied by the sample provider, not from assay-based typing. The dataset comprised deeply sampled blood TCRbeta repertoires from subjects exposed to, actively infected with, or recovered from COVID-19. The samples were drawn from the first 160 participants of the ongoing ImmuneRACE study and from 1,254 subjects provided by 6 global collaborators. The prospective study material was composed of cDNA or gDNA derived from T cells, B-cell-depleted T cells, or PBMCs. A de-identified subject ID, COVID-19 status, age in years and sex were almost always included in the sample metadata.

The CDR3 contains 16 residues, cysteine and phenylalanine counted. Only the CDR3 portion is preserved as DNA: 48 bases, with reading frame beginning at the first base. For this chain, trimming is 4 bases at the V end and 8 bases at the J end, and the number of junction bases without a gene match is 7. CDR1 SGHTS and CDR2 YDEGEE were looked up in the germline V gene. TCRbeta CDR3 regions were amplified from genomic DNA using the immunoSEQ Assay, a bias-controlled multiplex PCR. As for the original processing: Nucleated cell counts per sample were estimated from amplification of reference gene primers within the assay. To quantify the absolute abundance of each unique TCRbeta CDR3 rearrangement, sequence reads were collapsed and filtered. Productive Simpson clonality was computed per sample as the square root of Simpson's diversity index over productive rearrangements. In TCRdb, the immuneACCESS table is reduced to in-frame sequences with V and J assigned. These tables do not hold every clone; where another copy was compared, an unresolved V gene accounts for under half, and the others remain unexplained. V and J calls and clone size are given by that table; D and trimming were obtained from the DNA. Recorded for this sample are 200,000 to 300,000 clones; approximately 86% of them occurred a single time. The ten largest account for roughly 5% of the sample.

Turning to this clone: The antigen it recognizes is unknown. One base away there is no much larger clone; base qualities are not given.

The research as a whole found: Clinical and demographic metadata were provided uncurated, with the amount varying by source and participant.

In Seattle, one collaborating source enrolled patients while the infection was active and tracked those patients longitudinally over the course of disease. The collaborating institutions used their own protocols to collect whole blood in K2EDTA tubes. For TCRbeta analysis, collaborators shipped samples in one of three forms: frozen whole blood, isolated PBMCs, or DNA extracted from either of those sample types. The clonotype comes from a woman aged 60-75 years with COVID-19, enrolled during active disease. The rearranged chain carries TRBV5-8 and TRBJ2-1, with 15 central nucleotides matching TRBD2. The sequencing sample was made of peripheral blood. CDR3 reads: CASSPGLAGGRDEQFF. The DNA sequence is as follows: TGTGCCAGCAGCCCGGGACTAGCGGGAGGCAGGGATGAGCAGTTCTTC.